Below are 16 T cell receptor beta chains sequenced from a single sample in a study of T-cell reconstitution after alpha-beta-depleted transplantation in children. For TCRbeta, the library was prepared with unique molecular identifiers. TCRdb reprocessed the PCR reads with MiXCR, giving one entry per CDR3 protein. The top ten clones hold 30% to 45% of a sample with 450,000 to 700,000 distinct CDR3 sequences, roughly 30% of them seen once. Specimen: PBMCs, collected before TCRalphabeta/CD19-depleted stem cell transplant. The source of these receptors is a boy in the first two years of life with Wiskott-Aldrich syndrome, due to receive a stem cell transplant.

CDR3 residues: CASSLELAGGGDTQYF. CDR3 nucleotide sequence: TGCGCCAGCAGCTTAGAACTAGCGGGAGGTGGGGATACGCAGTATTTT. The chain uses TRBV5-1 and TRBJ2-3, with 12 bases identical to TRBD2. Trimming at V came to 2 bases and at J to 6 bases, leaving 7 bases not matched to a gene. Germline V CDR1 and CDR2: SGHRS, YFSETQ. This CDR3 is 16 amino acids long.

V is TRBV11-1 and J is TRBJ2-6; 12 nucleotides line up with TRBD2. The CDR3 extends over 18 amino acids. With 1 base clipped from V and 4 bases from J, the junction kept 5 bases outside the gene matches. The germline CDR1 and CDR2 sequences are SGHAT and FQDESV (reference sequence). CDR3 region: CASSLVLAGGSGANVLTF. The CDR3 DNA sequence: TGTGCCAGCAGCTTAGTCCTAGCGGGAGGGTCAGGGGCCAACGTCCTGACTTTC.

This clonotype was recorded a few times. The gene calls are TRBV12-3 or TRBV12-4 and TRBJ2-1; the match to TRBD2 covers 9 bases. Trimming took 4 bases from V and 2 from J; bases not matched to a gene: 3. There are 15 residues in the CDR3. The CDR3 reads CASSSAGGTYNEQFF. The CDR3 coding sequence is TGTGCCAGCAGTTCAGCGGGAGGAACCTACAATGAGCAGTTCTTC.

This clonotype was seen many times. This rearrangement joins TRBV29-1 to TRBJ2-2; a weak D match, TRBD2 (5 bases). CDR3 length: 11 residues. CDR1 is SQVTM, CDR2 ANQGSEA, per germline. Between the trimmed V and J ends, which lost 4 bases and 5 bases, there was a span of 5 bases. CDR3: CSVAGTGELFF. CDR3 coding DNA: TGCAGCGTTGCGGGAACCGGGGAGCTGTTTTTT.

This clonotype appeared a few times. The rearrangement joins TRBV24-1 to TRBJ2-5, with D possibly TRBD2 on 6 matching bases. The CDR3 length is 17 residues. Trimming removed 4 bases at V and 2 bases at J, with 19 bases between. In germline, CDR1 is KGHDR, CDR2 SFDVKD. CDR3 nucleotides: TGTGCCACCAGTGAAGAATATCGGACTGGGGGGCAAGAGACCCAGTACTTC. This codes for CATSEEYRTGGQETQYF.

This clonotype was found a few times. The chain uses TRBV7-8 and TRBJ2-1; D gene unclear. The CDR3 totals 15 residues. Looked up from germline, CDR1 is SGHVS and CDR2 is FQNEAQ. The V gene lost 2 bases and the J gene lost 6 bases, with 14 bases spanning the gap. The CDR3 nucleotides are TGTGCCAGCAGCTTAACGACTGGGTGGAGCAATGAGCAGTTCTTC. Its protein is CASSLTTGWSNEQFF. Filled out from reference TRBV7-8 and TRBJ2-1, the complete variable domain reads GAGVSQSPRYKVAKRGQDVALRCDPISGHVSLFWYQQALGQGPEFLTYFQNEAQLDKSGLPSDRFFAERPEGSVSTLKIQRTQQEDSAVYLCASSLTTGWSNEQFFGPGTRLTVL.

This sequence joins TRBV9 and TRBJ2-5, with D tentatively TRBD2 (5 bases). Germline assignment: CDR1 SGDLS and CDR2 YYNGEE. This CDR3 has 16 residues. V shed 2 bases and J shed 1 base, with 15 bases lying between them. CDR3 nucleotides: TGTGCCAGCAGCGTCTCCCCCCTAGCTATCCAAGAGACCCAGTACTTC. Protein sequence: CASSVSPLAIQETQYF.

The rearrangement uses TRBV5-1 and TRBJ2-3, with 15 bases lining up with TRBD2. The V gene's germline CDR1 is SGHRS and CDR2 YFSETQ. CDR3 length: 17 amino acids. V was clipped by 4 bases and J by 6 bases; unmatched bases: 9. As DNA, the CDR3 is TGCGCCAGCAGCAACGGACTAGCGGGAGGGCAGCGGGATACGCAGTATTTT. Its protein product is CASSNGLAGGQRDTQYF.

With respect to this clonotype: Here the CDR3 omits its conserved ending phenylalanine or tryptophan, so a read error is the likely source. No DNA is shown, since the ends of the CDR3 on it are uncertain; the CDR3 is the one TCRdb lists. The chain employs TRBV29-1 and TRBJ2-7; the listed D gene, TRBD2, was not tested against the DNA. Germline V gene sequence: CDR1 SQVTM, CDR2 ANQGSEA. From its first to its last residue, the CDR3 has 8 amino acids. The CDR3 is CSAPGPTC.

V usage is TRBV7-2 and J usage is TRBJ2-2; 8 nucleotides line up with TRBD2. CDR3 length: 16 amino acids. Germline V CDR1 and CDR2: SGHTA, FQGNSA. J lost 4 bases, V lost 3 bases, and 7 bases had no gene match. DNA for the CDR3: TGTGCCAGCAGCTTGAGACTAGCGCAGGGCACCGGGGAGCTGTTTTTT. Residues: CASSLRLAQGTGELFF.

The chain uses TRBV5-1 and TRBJ2-1, with a weak D call TRBD2 (6 bases). The V gene lost 1 base and the J gene lost 0 bases, with 17 bases spanning the gap. The CDR3 runs to 18 residues. CDR1 and CDR2 from the germline V gene are SGHRS and YFSETQ. CDR3 protein: CASSLSLAPWSSYNEQFF. For the CDR3, the DNA is TGCGCCAGCAGCTTGTCCCTAGCGCCATGGAGCTCCTACAATGAGCAGTTCTTC.

The chain uses TRBV6-5 and TRBJ1-1; D is uncertain. This CDR3 has 14 residues. V shed 0 bases and J shed 1 base, with 6 bases lying between them. Per the germline V gene, CDR1 is MNHEY and CDR2 is SVGAGI. The CDR3 bases are TGTGCCAGCAGTTACTCAGACAAGAACACTGAAGCTTTCTTT. Protein product: CASSYSDKNTEAFF.

This clonotype was picked up a small number of times. CDR3 region: CASSFSGISYEQYF. The CDR3 bases are TGTGCCAGCAGTTTTTCCGGGATCTCCTACGAGCAGTACTTC. The chain combines TRBV28 with TRBJ2-7; tentative D call: TRBD2 (5 bases). The germline CDR1 and CDR2 sequences are MDHEN and SYDVKM. The CDR3 totals 14 residues. Trimming left V 3 bases short and J 0 bases short, with 9 bases between.

The rearrangement uses TRBV5-1 and TRBJ2-1; 9 bases are shared with TRBD1. After removal of 0 bases from V and 6 bases from J, the junction contained 4 bases not matched to a gene. The length of the CDR3 is 15 residues. Germline lookup yields CDR1 SGHRS and CDR2 YFSETQ. In nucleotides, the CDR3 is TGCGCCAGCAGCTTGGACAGGGGGCCGAGCAATGAGCAGTTCTTC. It codes for CASSLDRGPSNEQFF.

The chain combines TRBV12-3 or TRBV12-4 with TRBJ2-1; D might be TRBD2 (6 bases). The CDR3 extends over 14 amino acids. Trimming shortened V by 7 bases and J by 7 bases, and 17 bases separated the two germline ends. The CDR3 DNA follows: TGTGCCAGCACCTTTATAGCGGCCCGGAATGAGCAGTTCTTC. It specifies CASTFIAARNEQFF.

This clonotype was counted between two and nine times. The rearrangement joins TRBV5-1 to TRBJ2-1, with 15 bases that match TRBD2. The junction had 1 base not matched to a gene; V was cut back by 4 bases and J by 2 bases. Germline CDR1 and CDR2: SGHRS and YFSETQ. The CDR3 loop spans 16 amino acids. The CDR3 loop reads CASSRTSGRAYNEQFF. The CDR3 nucleotides read TGCGCCAGCAGCAGGACTAGCGGGAGGGCCTACAATGAGCAGTTCTTC.